Sequencing of this T cell receptor (beta chain) was carried out in a study of response to subunit inactivated influenza vaccine. TCRdb independently ran MiXCR on the RT-PCR reads; one entry per CDR3 protein. The data show 550,000 to 650,000 distinct CDR3 sequences, with about 10% seen just once and approximately 10% held by the top ten. The CDR3 has 12 residues. The trim removed 7 bases at V and 9 bases at J, leaving 5 bases unmatched. Germline V gene data show CDR1 as MDHEN and CDR2 as SYDVKM. The rearrangement uses TRBV28 and TRBJ2-3, with 9 bases aligning to TRBD2. This TCR came from a man aged 50 to 60 who received an inactivated influenza vaccine. This material consisted of PBMCs from blood, taken on the day of vaccination. CDR3 DNA sequence: TGTGCCAGCAAAAGAGGGACTAGCACGCAGTATTTT. Encoded protein: CASKRGTSTQYF.